One and the same sample provided the 6 T cell receptor beta chains below, sequenced in a study of blood T cell repertoires in COVID-19. This table comes from immunoSEQ multiplex PCR, and its TCRdb copy is limited to in-frame clones, with some not included. The sample comprises 400,000 to 500,000 clones, over 75% of which are singletons, and roughly 1.4% rests with the top ten. The sample comprised PBMCs or T cells enriched from blood (not recorded which). These TCRs come from a woman aged 18 to 35 who had been exposed to COVID-19.

V and J are TRBV6-5 and TRBJ1-6; D is perhaps TRBD1 (6 bases). Germline V lookup: CDR1 MNHEY, CDR2 SVGAGI. Trimming pared 6 bases from V and 8 bases from J, leaving 17 bases between. CDR3 size: 15 residues. As DNA, the CDR3 is TGTGCCAGCAGAAAGTTACGAGGGGGGGATTCACCCCTCCACTTT. Its translation is CASRKLRGGDSPLHF.

The chain links TRBV10-2 to TRBJ2-1; 9 positions agree with TRBD1. CDR3 size: 16 residues. In germline, CDR1 is WSHSY, CDR2 SAAADI. The J segment lost 10 bases and the V segment lost 3 bases, leaving 13 bases of the junction unmatched. The CDR3, as DNA: TGCGCCAGCAGTGAAATTATACAGGGGGCTGGGGGGGAGCAGTTCTTC. Amino acid sequence: CASSEIIQGAGGEQFF.

This chain joins TRBV6-5 and TRBJ2-3; D not resolved. The germline V gene encodes CDR1 MNHEY and CDR2 SVGAGI. The CDR3 has 16 residues. Trimming took 0 bases from V and 4 from J, leaving 14 bases between them. CDR3 coding DNA: TGTGCCAGCAGTTACTCGGCCCCCGAGGTCGCAGATACGCAGTATTTT. It yields the protein CASSYSAPEVADTQYF.

The rearrangement joins TRBV5-6 to TRBJ1-6; 10 positions match TRBD1. The CDR3 contains 15 residues. V lost 4 bases, J lost 9 bases, and 7 bases stayed unmatched. The V gene's germline CDR1 is SGHDT and CDR2 YYEEEE. The CDR3 spells CASSTRTGGGSPLHF. DNA for the CDR3: TGTGCCAGCAGCACCCGGACAGGGGGAGGTTCACCCCTCCACTTT.

The V and J genes are TRBV28 and TRBJ2-7; 7 nucleotides agree with TRBD1. V dropped 3 bases and J dropped 5; count of bases not matched to a gene: 7. The germline V gene has CDR1 MDHEN and CDR2 SYDVKM. CDR3 size: 14 residues. The CDR3: CASSFYDRAHEQYF. The CDR3 coding sequence is TGTGCCAGCAGTTTTTACGACAGGGCGCACGAGCAGTACTTC. Complete variable domain (other parts from reference TRBV28 and TRBJ2-7): DVKVTQSSRYLVKRTGEKVFLECVQDMDHENMFWYRQDPGLGLRLIYFSYDVKMKEKGDIPEGYSVSREKKERFSLILESASTNQTSMYLCASSFYDRAHEQYFGPGTRLTVT.

This chain uses TRBV7-2 with TRBJ2-3; no clear D. Trimming cost V 1 base and J 3 bases, with 8 bases left between them. Looked up from germline, CDR1 is SGHTA and CDR2 is FQGNSA. There are 14 residues in the CDR3. For the CDR3, the DNA is TGTGCCAGCAGCTTAGATCGCGGAACAGATACGCAGTATTTT. Translated: CASSLDRGTDTQYF.